What follows are 19 T cell receptor beta chains derived from one specimen sequenced in a study of immune evolution from preneoplasia to lung adenocarcinoma (dated by TCRdb to about 2021). The method was the immunoSEQ multiplex PCR assay. Entries here come from immuneACCESS through TCRdb and include only in-frame sequences with V and J called. Some clones fail to appear in such tables; in the studies checked, an unresolved V gene covers under half of the shortfall, and the cause of the remainder is unknown. Recorded for this sample are more than 5,500 clones; about 80% of them occurred a single time. The ten largest clones add up to under 6.5% of the sample. Sequenced input: FFPE minimally invasive lung adenocarcinoma tissue. The cell subset or site label on this specimen signifies: micro-invasive lung adenocarcinoma (MIA). These receptors were obtained from a person aged 50-70 years with lung adenocarcinoma.

The J gene is TRBJ1-2, the V gene TRBV14; D is possibly TRBD1 (5 bases). Germline CDR1 is SGHDN and CDR2 is FVKESK. The CDR3 is made up of 13 amino acids. V was trimmed by 2 bases and J by 7 bases, leaving 11 bases between them. The CDR3 spells CASSQSPGSGYTF. The CDR3 nucleotides are TGTGCCAGCAGCCAATCTCCAGGGTCTGGCTACACCTTC.

In regard to this clone: The identical CDR3 is also encoded by other nucleotide sequences in the sample. The rearrangement joins TRBV6-5 to TRBJ1-1; D perhaps matches TRBD1 (5 bases). Trimming cost V 6 bases and J 0 bases, with 8 bases left between them. The CDR3 spans 13 residues. Looked up from germline, CDR1 is MNHEY and CDR2 is SVGAGI. The CDR3 spells CASRRGVNTEAFF. The CDR3 DNA follows: TGTGCCAGCAGGAGAGGGGTGAACACTGAAGCTTTCTTT.

The chain carries TRBV4-2 and TRBJ1-1; D is unresolved. The CDR3 extends over 15 amino acids. V lost 1 base and J lost 7, with 16 bases in between. Germline V gives CDR1 LGHNA, CDR2 YNFKEQ. The CDR3 reads CASSQAFGTADEAFF. The CDR3 DNA is TGTGCCAGCAGCCAAGCATTCGGAACAGCCGATGAAGCTTTCTTT.

The chain uses TRBV27 and TRBJ1-2; a possible D gene is TRBD1 (5 bases). Trimming took off 0 bases at V and 5 bases at J, with 13 bases between the two ends. This CDR3 has 15 residues. CDR1 and CDR2 from the germline V gene are MNHEY and SMNVEV (reference sequence). The CDR3 region is CASSLSFGRAYGYTF. The CDR3 DNA is TGTGCCAGCAGTTTATCATTCGGCAGGGCGTATGGCTACACCTTC.

This clone occurred a few times. V usage is TRBV6-5 and J usage is TRBJ1-6; 7 nucleotides align to TRBD1. Looked up from germline, CDR1 is MNHEY and CDR2 is SVGAGI. The ends lost 0 bases at V and 8 bases at J; junction bases unmatched: 4. The CDR3 loop spans 15 amino acids. The CDR3 coding sequence is TGTGCCAGCAGTTACTCTCAGGGGGTTGATTCACCCCTCCACTTT. Its protein is CASSYSQGVDSPLHF.

This chain uses TRBV10-3 with TRBJ1-2; D might be TRBD1 (6 bases). CDR1 is ENHRY and CDR2 is SYGVKD in the germline V gene. The CDR3 length is 14 residues. V was trimmed by 4 bases and J by 4 bases, leaving 13 bases between them. CDR3 sequence: CAISVSGEGYGYTF. For the CDR3, the DNA is TGTGCCATCAGTGTGTCAGGGGAGGGCTATGGCTACACCTTC.

This rearrangement joins TRBV29-1 to TRBJ2-5, with 8 positions matching TRBD1. The CDR3 spans 12 residues. The trim removed 7 bases at V and 5 bases at J, leaving 6 bases unmatched. Germline CDR1 reads SQVTM; CDR2 reads ANQGSEA. CDR3 in amino acids: CSADTGGETQYF. The DNA for the CDR3 is TGCAGCGCCGACACAGGGGGGGAGACCCAGTACTTC.

This clone turned up a few times. The chain couples TRBV4-3 to TRBJ1-1; no definite D call. The CDR3 totals 15 residues. CDR1 is LGHNA and CDR2 is YSLEER in the germline V gene. V was pared by 0 bases and J by 5 bases, with 13 bases between. The CDR3 reads CASSQDREASTEAFF. In DNA form, the CDR3 reads TGCGCCAGCAGCCAAGATCGGGAGGCCAGTACTGAAGCTTTCTTT.

This chain joins TRBV7-9 and TRBJ2-1; 8 bases are shared with TRBD2. Germline-derived CDR1 and CDR2 are SEHNR and FQNEAQ (reference sequence). J lost 15 bases, V lost 2 bases, and 6 bases had no gene match. The CDR3 spans 12 residues. The chain's CDR3 is CASSLTGTSPFF. The CDR3 DNA sequence: TGTGCCAGCAGCTTAACGGGGACTAGTCCGTTCTTC.

The genes are TRBV5-1 and TRBJ1-4; D unresolved. The CDR3 contains 14 residues. The V gene lost 4 bases and the J gene lost 3 bases, with 10 bases spanning the gap. Germline values: CDR1 SGHRS, CDR2 YFSETQ. CDR3 bases: TGCGCCAGCAGCCGGGCCGCTTCTAATGAAAAACTGTTTTTT. This encodes CASSRAASNEKLFF.

In the case of this clone: The germline gene is not matched at one end of the junction; a read error may be the cause. The chain uses TRBV15 and TRBJ2-7; D gene uncertain. The CDR3 sequence is 13 residues long. Germline V gene lookup returns CDR1 LNHNV and CDR2 YYDKDF (reference sequence). The CDR3 spells CATSGEREYEQYF. CDR3 sequence (DNA): TGTGCCACCAGCGGAGAGCGAGAATACGAGCAGTACTTC.

This clone is large (0.1 to 1%). The chain employs TRBV30 and TRBJ1-5, with D possibly TRBD1 on 6 matching bases. The CDR3 sequence is 15 residues long. Germline V CDR1 and CDR2: GTSNPN, SVGIG (reference sequence). The V end lost 2 bases, the J end lost 7 bases, and 18 bases lay between the germline ends. CDR3 DNA sequence: TGTGCCTGGAGTACTAACAATCAGGGGCACCAGCCCCAGCATTTT. Its translation: CAWSTNNQGHQPQHF. The variable domain in full, with the rest retrieved from reference TRBV30 and TRBJ1-5, is SQTIHQWPATLVQPVGSPLSLECTVEGTSNPNLYWYRQAAGRGLQLLFYSVGIGQISSEVPQNLSASRPQDRQFILSSKKLLLSDSGFYLCAWSTNNQGHQPQHFGDGTRLSIL.

V gene TRBV7-2 combines with J gene TRBJ1-2; 11 nucleotides agree with TRBD1. Germline lookup yields CDR1 SGHTA and CDR2 FQGNSA. With 5 bases clipped from V and 6 bases from J, the junction kept 5 bases outside the gene matches. The CDR3 runs 14 residues. The CDR3 nucleotides read TGTGCCAGCAGCCCCCGGGGACAGGGGGATGGCTACACCTTC. It is translated as CASSPRGQGDGYTF.

This rearrangement joins TRBV20-1 to TRBJ1-2; D is unclear. CDR1 and CDR2 from the germline V gene are DFQATT and SNEGSKA (reference sequence). This CDR3 is built from 9 residues. Trimming stripped 8 bases from V and 8 bases from J, with 9 bases between. CDR3 sequence reads: CSPLGGYTF. The DNA for the CDR3 is TGCAGTCCCCTGGGAGGCTACACCTTC.

The V and J genes are TRBV10-3 and TRBJ1-2, with no clear D. The V and J ends lost 6 bases and 6 bases respectively, with 14 bases between them. The CDR3 is made up of 13 amino acids. CDR1 is ENHRY, CDR2 SYGVKD, per germline. CDR3 sequence: CAIRPADNDGYTF. The DNA of the CDR3 is TGTGCCATCAGACCCGCCGACAATGATGGCTACACCTTC.

This clone was seen only a few times. V and J are TRBV10-1 and TRBJ1-2; 7 positions agree with TRBD1. In germline, CDR1 is WNHNN, CDR2 SYGVQD (reference sequence). The CDR3 has 13 amino acids. With 4 bases clipped from V and 4 bases from J, the junction kept 3 bases outside the gene matches. The CDR3 loop is CASSGQGSYGYTF. The CDR3 bases are TGCGCCAGCAGTGGACAGGGTAGCTATGGCTACACCTTC.

This rearrangement joins TRBV2 to TRBJ2-3, with D hard to call. Germline loops: CDR1 SNHLY, CDR2 FYNNEI. The CDR3 totals 13 residues. Trimming stripped 10 bases from V and 0 bases from J, with 11 bases between. CDR3: CANSEGSTDTQYF. CDR3 DNA: TGTGCCAACTCTGAAGGCAGCACAGATACGCAGTATTTT.

This clone has more than one count but fewer than ten. The chain has TRBV7-6 and TRBJ2-5; D is uncertain. CDR3 length equals 15 residues. V dropped 0 bases and J dropped 4 bases, with 12 bases sitting between them. Germline V CDR1 and CDR2: SGHVS, FNYEAQ. Here the CDR3 DNA reads TGTGCCAGCAGCTTAGCTAGTGTTTCCGGAGAGACCCAGTACTTC. Its translation: CASSLASVSGETQYF.

The table lists this clone with a few counts. V gene TRBV27 combines with J gene TRBJ2-1, with D tentatively TRBD2 (5 bases). V was cut by 2 bases and J by 2 bases, with 13 bases left in between. The germline gives CDR1 MNHEY, CDR2 SMNVEV (reference sequence). There are 16 residues in the CDR3. The CDR3 region is CASSLTDGLPYNEQFF. Here the CDR3 DNA reads TGTGCCAGCAGTTTAACAGACGGACTCCCCTACAATGAGCAGTTCTTC.